Below, 26 T cell receptor beta chains from the same sample are listed, as sequenced in a study of T cells after yellow fever vaccination. TCRdb ran MiXCR on the 5' RACE reads and lists one entry per CDR3 protein. The repertoire holds approximately 550,000 distinct CDR3 sequences, over 15% seen once, with 14% in the top ten. This specimen was PBMCs, taken 15 days after the yellow fever booster vaccination. Receptors were obtained from a man younger than 40 who received the YFV17D yellow fever vaccine.

This chain connects TRBV12-3 or TRBV12-4 to TRBJ2-3, with D tentatively TRBD2 (6 bases). The ends were cut back, 3 bases at V and 4 bases at J, with 14 bases in the middle. This CDR3 has 15 amino acids. The CDR3 is CASSFGGKNADTQYF. The CDR3 nucleotides read TGTGCCAGCAGTTTTGGGGGGAAGAACGCAGATACGCAGTATTTT.

The chain recombines TRBV29-1 with TRBJ2-5; D perhaps matches TRBD2 (5 bases). This CDR3 has 11 amino acids. Germline V gives CDR1 SQVTM, CDR2 ANQGSEA. Trimming removed 4 bases at V and 5 bases at J, with 8 bases between. CDR3 region: CSVVGIETQYF. Written as DNA, the CDR3 is TGCAGCGTTGTCGGGATTGAGACCCAGTACTTC.

This clonotype was recorded a few times. The chain recombines TRBV7-2 with TRBJ2-1; 10 positions match TRBD2. CDR1 is SGHTA, CDR2 FQGNSA, per germline. The CDR3 is 17 amino acids. The trim removed 5 bases at V and 3 bases at J, leaving 10 bases unmatched. The chain's CDR3 is CASSIQGASGSYNEQFF. In DNA, the CDR3 is TGTGCCAGCAGCATTCAGGGAGCTAGCGGGAGCTACAATGAGCAGTTCTTC.

The sample holds a few counts of this clonotype. The chain employs TRBV11-1 and TRBJ2-1; D not certain. V lost 7 bases to trimming and J lost 5 bases, with 15 bases between them. Germline V gene sequence: CDR1 SGHAT, CDR2 FQDESV (reference sequence). The CDR3 totals 14 residues. The CDR3 sequence is CASTKSIKDNEQFF. CDR3 nucleotides: TGTGCCAGCACCAAATCGATAAAGGACAATGAGCAGTTCTTC.

This clonotype was observed once. The DNA of the CDR3 is TGTGCCAGCAGCCAAGAGGGGACAGGCGGAAACATTCAGTACTTC. Translation: CASSQEGTGGNIQYF. This chain links TRBV4-2 with TRBJ2-4; TRBD1 matches 8 bases. CDR1 and CDR2 from the germline V gene are LGHNA and YNFKEQ. The CDR3 has 15 amino acids. Germline trimming cut 0 bases from V and 6 bases from J; bases unmatched to any gene: 4.

This chain uses TRBV12-3 or TRBV12-4 with TRBJ1-5, with TRBD1 matching 7 bases. V lost 3 bases and J lost 6; bases outside the gene matches: 2. This CDR3 comprises 13 residues. The CDR3 protein is CASSFQGGQPQHF. DNA for the CDR3: TGTGCCAGCAGTTTTCAGGGGGGTCAGCCCCAGCATTTT.

This chain joins TRBV12-3 or TRBV12-4 and TRBJ1-5; 7 nucleotides agree with TRBD1. With V trimmed by 5 bases and J by 6 bases, 7 bases remained unmatched. The CDR3 length is 14 residues. The CDR3 coding sequence is TGTGCCAGCAGTAGGGACAGTAATGCTCAGCCCCAGCATTTT. Protein sequence: CASSRDSNAQPQHF.

The chain combines TRBV27 with TRBJ1-1, with a possible D match to TRBD1 (6 bases). The germline CDR1 and CDR2 sequences are MNHEY and SMNVEV (reference sequence). V dropped 5 bases and J dropped 10 bases, with 17 bases sitting between them. The CDR3 contains 13 residues. CDR3 DNA: TGTGCCAGCAGTACGAGCAGGGGACGGGGAGCTTTCTTT. This codes for CASSTSRGRGAFF.

This clonotype came up a few times. This chain connects TRBV25-1 to TRBJ2-7; no definite D call. This CDR3 is 12 amino acids long. Germline values: CDR1 MGHDK, CDR2 SYGVNS. V lost 7 bases and J 5 bases, leaving 12 bases between the germline ends. The CDR3 DNA reads as TGTGCCAGCACTTCCTCGGTTCACGAGCAGTACTTC. This encodes CASTSSVHEQYF.

The rearrangement links TRBV7-2 to TRBJ2-1; 10 bases are shared with TRBD2. V lost 2 bases and J lost 9; bases outside the gene matches: 4. CDR3 size: 14 residues. Germline CDR1 is SGHTA and CDR2 is FQGNSA. CDR3 DNA: TGTGCCAGCAGCTTATCTAGCGGGAGACCTGAGCAGTTCTTC. Translating gives CASSLSSGRPEQFF.

This clonotype has a handful of counts. CDR3 DNA sequence: TGTGCCAGCAGTCGAATCGGACAGGGGGCACTTCCCGCACCCCACGAGCAGTACTTC. This encodes CASSRIGQGALPAPHEQYF. This sequence joins TRBV11-2 and TRBJ2-7; TRBD1 matches at 11 bases. V trimming: 6 bases; J trimming: 5 bases; junction bases outside the gene matches: 21. This CDR3 has 19 amino acids. CDR1 and CDR2 (germline): SGHAT, FQNNGV.

The genes are TRBV7-2 and TRBJ2-1, with 10 bases aligning to TRBD2. V lost 5 bases, J lost 6 bases, and 7 bases stayed unmatched. Germline loops: CDR1 SGHTA, CDR2 FQGNSA. The CDR3 sequence is 15 residues long. The CDR3 region has the DNA TGTGCCAGCAGCCCCCCGGCTAGCGGGAGCAATGAGCAGTTCTTC. It is translated as CASSPPASGSNEQFF. Combining the CDR3 with reference TRBV7-2 and TRBJ2-1 gives the whole variable domain GAGVSQSPSNKVTEKGKDVELRCDPISGHTALYWYRQSLGQGLEFLIYFQGNSAPDKSGLPSDRFSAERTGGSVSTLTIQRTQQEDSAVYLCASSPPASGSNEQFFGPGTRLTVL.

This clonotype turned up a few times. This chain links TRBV7-2 with TRBJ2-7; 9 bases are shared with TRBD1. The CDR3 runs to 14 residues. The V segment lost 7 bases and the J segment 2 bases; nucleotides outside the gene matches: 6. Germline-derived CDR1 and CDR2 are SGHTA and FQGNSA. The CDR3 DNA reads as TGTGCCAGCACCCCCCGGACAGGGGCCTACGAGCAGTACTTC. This gives the protein CASTPRTGAYEQYF. Based on the CDR3 plus reference TRBV7-2 and TRBJ2-7, the full variable domain is GAGVSQSPSNKVTEKGKDVELRCDPISGHTALYWYRQSLGQGLEFLIYFQGNSAPDKSGLPSDRFSAERTGGSVSTLTIQRTQQEDSAVYLCASTPRTGAYEQYFGPGTRLTVT.

This clonotype has more than one count but fewer than ten. V usage is TRBV27 and J usage is TRBJ2-7, with 8 bases lining up with TRBD2. The V gene's germline CDR1 is MNHEY and CDR2 SMNVEV (reference sequence). This CDR3 is 14 amino acids long. Trimming removed 7 bases from V and 5 bases from J; junction bases left unmatched: 10. CDR3 sequence (DNA): TGTGCCAGCACCTTCGCGGGAGGTTACGACGAGCAGTACTTC. It codes for CASTFAGGYDEQYF.

This clonotype has just a few counts. The chain employs TRBV4-3 and TRBJ2-2; no clear D gene. Germline values: CDR1 LGHNA, CDR2 YSLEER. The CDR3 runs 16 residues. V lost 1 base to trimming and J lost 7 bases, with 16 bases between them. This chain's CDR3 is CASSQGYTRTVGELFF. The CDR3 DNA follows: TGCGCCAGCAGCCAAGGTTATACGCGGACCGTCGGGGAGCTGTTTTTT.

The chain combines TRBV28 with TRBJ2-3; D might be TRBD1 (6 bases). This CDR3 has 14 residues. From germline, CDR1 is MDHEN and CDR2 SYDVKM. V gave up 6 bases and J gave up 6 bases, with 16 bases separating them. CDR3 in amino acids: CASRSGVAPDTQYF. In DNA, the CDR3 is TGTGCCAGCAGGTCAGGGGTAGCGCCCGATACGCAGTATTTT.

J is TRBJ2-5 and V is TRBV9, with D perhaps TRBD2 (6 bases). The CDR3 is 14 amino acids. Trimming took 0 bases from V and 2 from J, leaving 8 bases between them. CDR1 and CDR2 (germline): SGDLS, YYNGEE. This CDR3 reads CASSVEGLQETQYF. The CDR3 DNA reads as TGTGCCAGCAGCGTAGAGGGACTGCAAGAGACCCAGTACTTC.

This clonotype was seen a single time. The V call is TRBV20-1, the J call TRBJ2-7; a weak D match, TRBD2 (5 bases). This CDR3 region has 14 residues. Trimming left V 1 base short and J 3 bases short, with 13 bases between. Germline lookup yields CDR1 DFQATT and CDR2 SNEGSKA (reference sequence). The CDR3 here is CSARVVLGSYEQYF. The CDR3 nucleotides are TGCAGTGCTAGAGTGGTACTTGGGAGCTACGAGCAGTACTTC.

This clonotype occurred a few times. The chain combines TRBV21-1 with TRBJ2-6; the table's D call, TRBD1, was not checked against the DNA. TRBV21-1 corresponds to a pseudogene. The CDR3 sequence is 20 residues long. CDR3 sequence (DNA): TGTGCCAGCACCATCGTATCGAAGACAGTTACAGAAGCTGGGGCCAACGTCCTGACTTTC. As protein: CASTIVSKTVTEAGANVLTF.

The rearrangement uses TRBV27 and TRBJ2-7; unclear D gene. The CDR3 has 13 residues. Deletions cut 2 bases from V and 1 base from J, with 6 bases between. CDR1 is MNHEY and CDR2 is SMNVEV in the germline V gene (reference sequence). CDR3 amino acids: CASSLRRSYEQYF. As DNA, the CDR3 is TGTGCCAGCAGTTTAAGGCGGTCCTACGAGCAGTACTTC.

V and J are TRBV15 and TRBJ2-3, with TRBD1 matching over 9 bases. The CDR3 is 14 amino acids. CDR1 and CDR2 (germline): LNHNV, YYDKDF (reference sequence). J was trimmed by 4 bases and V by 4 bases; bases with no gene match: 3. The CDR3 protein is CATSTGTGPDTQYF. CDR3 bases: TGTGCCACCAGCACCGGGACAGGGCCAGATACGCAGTATTTT.

This sequence joins TRBV4-2 and TRBJ2-7; 10 nucleotides match TRBD2. V lost 0 bases to trimming and J lost 3 bases; unmatched junction nucleotides: 2. The germline V gene encodes CDR1 LGHNA and CDR2 YNFKEQ. The CDR3 runs 15 residues. The CDR3 sequence: CASSQDASGGYEQYF. CDR3 in DNA: TGTGCCAGCAGCCAAGATGCTAGCGGGGGCTACGAGCAGTACTTC.

CDR3 sequence: CASSSDRASGNTIYF. DNA of the CDR3: TGTGCCAGCAGCTCGGACAGGGCGTCTGGAAACACCATATATTTT. The rearrangement joins TRBV7-2 to TRBJ1-3; 8 bases agree with TRBD1. CDR1 SGHTA and CDR2 FQGNSA come from the germline V gene. V lost 4 bases, J lost 1 base, and 3 bases stayed unmatched. CDR3 length: 15 amino acids. The full variable domain, with the rest looked up from reference TRBV7-2 and TRBJ1-3, is GAGVSQSPSNKVTEKGKDVELRCDPISGHTALYWYRQSLGQGLEFLIYFQGNSAPDKSGLPSDRFSAERTGGSVSTLTIQRTQQEDSAVYLCASSSDRASGNTIYFGEGSWLTVV.

The V gene is TRBV18, the J gene TRBJ2-1; D is perhaps TRBD2 (5 bases). The CDR3 length is 16 residues. V was pared by 0 bases and J by 7 bases, with 16 bases between. CDR1 is KGHSH, CDR2 LQKENI, per germline. Here the CDR3 DNA reads TGTGCCAGCTCACCACCGGGAAAGTCGGGGTTAAATGAGCAGTTCTTC. It translates to CASSPPGKSGLNEQFF.

This clonotype has just a few counts. Here the CDR3 reads CSVLQDQETQYF. In DNA form, the CDR3 reads TGCAGCGTCCTTCAGGACCAAGAGACCCAGTACTTC. The chain recombines TRBV29-1 with TRBJ2-5; D remains ambiguous. The CDR3 runs to 12 residues. Germline assignment: CDR1 SQVTM and CDR2 ANQGSEA. The V end lost 6 bases, the J end lost 0 bases, and 8 bases lay between the germline ends.

The V gene is TRBV3-1, the J gene TRBJ2-1, with D perhaps matching TRBD2 (6 bases). This CDR3 spans 14 amino acids. V was pared by 6 bases and J by 5 bases, with 14 bases between. Per germline, CDR1 LGHDT and CDR2 YNNKEL (reference sequence). In nucleotides, the CDR3 is TGTGCCAGCAGGTTCCGGGAGTTCGACAATGAGCAGTTCTTC. Translating gives CASRFREFDNEQFF.